These 6 T cell receptor beta chains were all obtained from the same sample, sequenced in a study of blood T cell repertoires in COVID-19. Sequenced by immunoSEQ multiplex PCR; TCRdb stores in-frame clones only, minus some. The sample yields about 210,000 clones, about 81% seen once. Sequencing was performed on peripheral blood. These receptor sequences come from a woman in her seventies with COVID-19, enrolled during active disease.

This clone showed up just a few times. J is TRBJ2-2 and V is TRBV5-1; D unresolved. Germline V CDR1 and CDR2: SGHRS, YFSETQ. The CDR3 loop spans 14 amino acids. Trimming shortened V by 0 bases and J by 5 bases, and 8 bases separated the two germline ends. The CDR3 loop reads CASSLESGTGELFF. The CDR3 DNA reads TGCGCCAGCAGCTTGGAATCCGGGACCGGGGAGCTGTTTTTT.

This clone was recorded only once. In nucleotides, the CDR3 is TGTGCCACCAGTGACCGGACTAGCGGGGGTAACAATGAGCAGTTCTTC. This gives the protein CATSDRTSGGNNEQFF. The gene calls are TRBV24-1 and TRBJ2-1; 13 nucleotides line up with TRBD2. The CDR3 consists of 16 residues. V lost 4 bases, J lost 5 bases, and 4 bases stayed unmatched. The germline CDR1 and CDR2 sequences are KGHDR and SFDVKD.

V usage is TRBV7-6 and J usage is TRBJ2-2, with 13 nucleotides matching TRBD2. Trimming removed 5 bases from V and 7 bases from J; junction bases left unmatched: 7. In germline, CDR1 is SGHVS, CDR2 FNYEAQ. This CDR3 is built from 16 residues. CDR3 in amino acids: CASSTRTSGSVGELFF. Here the CDR3 DNA reads TGTGCCAGCAGCACCCGGACTAGCGGGAGTGTCGGGGAGCTGTTTTTT. Supplemented by reference TRBV7-6 and TRBJ2-2, the full variable domain reads GAGVSQSPRYKVTKRGQDVALRCDPISGHVSLYWYRQALGQGPEFLTYFNYEAQQDKSGLPNDRFSAERPEGSISTLTIQRTEQRDSAMYRCASSTRTSGSVGELFFGEGSRLTVL.

V and J are TRBV6-5 and TRBJ1-2; 7 nucleotides match TRBD1. The CDR3 consists of 14 residues. CDR1 and CDR2 (germline): MNHEY, SVGAGI. Losses at the gene ends were 0 bases for V and 5 bases for J; bases not matched to a gene: 3. CDR3 sequence: CASSYSTGPYGYTF. CDR3 nucleotide sequence: TGTGCCAGCAGTTACTCGACAGGGCCGTATGGCTACACCTTC.

V is TRBV3-1 (or the pseudogene TRBV3-2) and J is TRBJ2-7; D gene uncertain. With 0 bases removed from V and 0 bases from J, the gap between germline ends came to 6 bases. Germline V gene lookup returns CDR1 LGHDT and CDR2 YNNKEL (reference sequence). The CDR3 sequence is 14 residues long. CDR3 sequence (DNA): TGTGCCAGCAGCCAAGAGGTCAGCTCCTACGAGCAGTACTTC. This gives the protein CASSQEVSSYEQYF.

The chain carries TRBV30 and TRBJ1-5; the D is unclear. The germline gives CDR1 GTSNPN, CDR2 SVGIG (reference sequence). V was pared by 1 base and J by 4 bases, with 5 bases between. The CDR3 extends over 12 amino acids. The CDR3 DNA reads as TGTGCCTGGAGTGGAGTTAATCAGCCCCAGCATTTT. Protein: CAWSGVNQPQHF. Full variable domain (missing parts from reference TRBV30 and TRBJ1-5): SQTIHQWPATLVQPVGSPLSLECTVEGTSNPNLYWYRQAAGRGLQLLFYSVGIGQISSEVPQNLSASRPQDRQFILSSKKLLLSDSGFYLCAWSGVNQPQHFGDGTRLSIL.